Given below is one T cell receptor beta chain in context. TCRdb keeps only in-frame clones here, not all; method: immunoSEQ multiplex PCR. The table records about 71,000 clones, about 95% of them present only once. The donors were members of the validation cohort comprising roughly 130 subjects, separate from the approximately 670-subject first cohort. This sample is drawn from a study of cytomegalovirus exposure and HLA in healthy donors. The CDR3 covers 13 residues. The V and J ends lost 1 base and 9 bases respectively, with 13 bases between them. Germline assignment: CDR1 GTSNPN and CDR2 SVGIG (reference sequence).

What was sequenced was PBMCs. The sequence was obtained from a young woman in good health and CMV-seronegative. This chain uses TRBV30 with TRBJ1-5, with D tentatively TRBD1 (5 bases). The CDR3 sequence: CAWSGAGQGPQHF. CDR3 DNA sequence: TGTGCCTGGAGTGGGGCGGGGCAGGGGCCCCAGCATTTT. The variable domain in full, completed from reference TRBV30 and TRBJ1-5, reads SQTIHQWPATLVQPVGSPLSLECTVEGTSNPNLYWYRQAAGRGLQLLFYSVGIGQISSEVPQNLSASRPQDRQFILSSKKLLLSDSGFYLCAWSGAGQGPQHFGDGTRLSIL.